This TCR beta chain was found in a study of control samples from healthy donors and cancer patients. The data were produced by immunoSEQ multiplex PCR, yet TCRdb's version contains in-frame clones alone and is incomplete. Counted here are approximately 150,000 clones, 80% to 95% occurring once; the ten biggest clones make up 0.65% to 0.75%. Between the trimmed V and J ends, which lost 2 bases and 10 bases, there was a span of 9 bases. CDR3 length: 13 amino acids. Germline V gene lookup returns CDR1 KGHSH and CDR2 LQKENI. Sequencing was carried out using blood. J is TRBJ1-6 and V is TRBV18; no clear D gene. This TCR was recovered from a woman aged 25 to 39 in good health. The chain's CDR3 is CASSPALQSPLHF. DNA of the CDR3: TGTGCCAGCTCACCAGCGCTACAATCACCCCTCCACTTT.